Below, 3 T cell receptor beta chains from the same sample are listed, as sequenced in a study of cytomegalovirus exposure and HLA in healthy donors. Both 60 Vbeta primers and 13 Jbeta primers went into the PCR. Method: immunoSEQ multiplex PCR; TCRdb's copy keeps in-frame clones and lacks some. The sample shows around 100,000 clones, over 60% of them seen only once. Sequencing used PBMCs. All receptors come from a man aged 25-45 years in good health and CMV-seropositive.

The chain couples TRBV29-1 to TRBJ1-3, with D maybe TRBD1 (5 bases). This CDR3 region has 14 residues. Germline CDR1 SQVTM, CDR2 ANQGSEA. V lost 6 bases to trimming and J lost 3 bases, with 15 bases between them. CDR3 amino acids: CSVQISQGGNTIYF. In DNA form, the CDR3 reads TGCAGCGTCCAGATAAGCCAGGGTGGAAACACCATATATTTT.

This chain connects TRBV9 to TRBJ1-1, with no clear D. V was trimmed by 1 base and J by 0 bases, leaving 7 bases between them. CDR3 length equals 14 residues. Germline CDR1 SGDLS, CDR2 YYNGEE. CDR3 sequence reads: CASSVTSLNTEAFF. CDR3 sequence (DNA): TGTGCCAGCAGCGTAACCAGTTTGAACACTGAAGCTTTCTTT.

This chain uses TRBV5-4 with TRBJ2-1; 9 positions agree with TRBD1. With V trimmed by 6 bases and J by 3 bases, 7 bases remained unmatched. The CDR3 runs to 15 residues. Germline CDR1 and CDR2: SGHNT and YYREEE (reference sequence). CDR3 nucleotide sequence: TGTGCCAGCACCGCCGGGACAGGGCTCTACAATGAGCAGTTCTTC. It is translated as CASTAGTGLYNEQFF.